This TCR beta chain was recovered during a study of T-cell reconstitution after alpha-beta-depleted transplantation in children. Molecular barcoding with unique molecular identifiers was used for the TCRbeta library. TCRdb re-derived calls from the PCR reads in MiXCR, one entry per CDR3 protein. The sample lists approximately 230,000 distinct CDR3 sequences; more than 20% were seen once. Study observations and caveats: A year had passed since transplant, and T-cell counts and diversity by then came mostly from newly produced T cells. Several hundred expanded graft clones reportedly gave rise to the alpha-beta T cells present about two months after transplant. Surviving recipient T cells and thymic progenitors accounted for the high day-60 TCRbeta diversity observed in some patients.

This clonotype was detected a few times. The target antigen is unknown. Trimming cost V 9 bases and J 5 bases, with 19 bases left between them. The CDR3 contains 15 residues. CDR1 is KGHDR, CDR2 SFDVKD, per germline. This clonotype was sampled from a female patient younger than 10 who had a stem cell transplant for congenital amegakaryocytic thrombocytopenia, so the T cells may come from the graft donor. This chain connects TRBV24-1 to TRBJ2-1; the D gene is possibly TRBD2 (6 bases). Sequencing was performed on PBMCs, mostly from graft donor cells, taken 360 days after TCRalphabeta/CD19-depleted stem cell transplant. The CDR3 reads CATGIAAPQNNEQFF. The CDR3 DNA follows: TGTGCCACCGGGATAGCGGCACCCCAAAACAATGAGCAGTTCTTC.